This TCR beta chain stems from a study of T cells in Graves' hyperthyroidism and ophthalmopathy. The V end was cut by 5 bases, the J end by 1 base, with 15 bases between. CDR1 and CDR2 from the germline V gene are SNHLY and FYNNEI. The CDR3 is 16 residues long. Authors of the study amplified TCR beta CDR3 regions from RNA transcripts. The study used the HTBI primer set for a first-round RT-PCR of the TCR CDR3. From the multiplex PCR reads, TCRdb called clonotypes with MiXCR, one entry per CDR3 protein. The sample includes roughly 740,000 distinct CDR3 sequences, 16% seen only once; the top ten take around 8.1%. This clonotype occurred many times.

The clonotype comes from a man between 18 and 35 years old with Graves' hyperthyroidism. The sample taken for sequencing was blood. V gene TRBV2 combines with J gene TRBJ2-4; tentative D call: TRBD1 (6 bases). The CDR3 DNA sequence: TGTGCCAGCAGTTCTACAGGGTTACGGGCCAAAAACATTCAGTACTTC. Its protein is CASSSTGLRAKNIQYF.